The 25 T cell receptor beta chains below all came from one sample that was sequenced in a study of radiotherapy plus CTLA-4 blockade in lung cancer. Data came from immunoSEQ multiplex PCR; TCRdb stores just in-frame clones and leaves some out. The table has 60,000 to 70,000 clones, around 79% seen once. Sequenced here: peripheral blood, sampled from a patient treated with radiotherapy plus ipilimumab. The receptors here all came from a human donor with non-small cell lung cancer who had a complete response to radiotherapy plus ipilimumab.

This clone was observed once. The chain is built from TRBV6-5 and TRBJ2-7; TRBD1 matches at 7 bases. From germline, CDR1 is MNHEY and CDR2 SVGAGI. Unmatched junction bases numbered 7, after V lost 5 bases and J lost 3 bases. This CDR3 is 14 amino acids long. This CDR3 reads CASSPGQIRYEQYF. In DNA, the CDR3 is TGTGCCAGCAGTCCGGGACAGATACGCTACGAGCAGTACTTC.

The CDR3 DNA follows: TGTGCCAGTAGTATAAGGGGACATGGCTACACCTTC. Translating gives CASSIRGHGYTF. V gene TRBV19 combines with J gene TRBJ1-2; TRBD1 is a possible D gene (5 bases). Germline V gene sequence: CDR1 LNHDA, CDR2 SQIVND (reference sequence). Between the trimmed V and J ends, which lost 2 bases and 6 bases, there was a span of 7 bases. The CDR3 totals 12 residues.

The chain combines TRBV13 with TRBJ2-1, with 9 positions matching TRBD1. Germline CDR1 PRHDT, CDR2 FYEKMQ (reference sequence). V lost 0 bases and J lost 16; bases outside the gene matches: 4. The CDR3 runs 12 residues. For the CDR3, the DNA is TGTGCCAGCAGCTTAGGCGGGGACAGGGCTTTCTTC. The encoded protein is CASSLGGDRAFF.

Concerning this clone: Other DNA sequences in the sample encode the same CDR3. The CDR3 sequence is CAISESLGYEQYF. The CDR3 DNA is TGTGCCATCAGTGAGTCACTAGGATACGAGCAGTACTTC. The chain carries TRBV10-3 and TRBJ2-7; possible D gene TRBD2, 5 bases. V was shortened by 0 bases and J by 4 bases, with 7 bases between the two germline ends. Per the germline V gene, CDR1 is ENHRY and CDR2 is SYGVKD. The length of the CDR3 is 13 residues.

The chain employs TRBV15 and TRBJ1-5, with no clear D. Per the germline V gene, CDR1 is LNHNV and CDR2 is YYDKDF (reference sequence). V lost 1 base to trimming and J lost 0 bases, with 4 bases between them. The CDR3 sequence is 14 residues long. The CDR3 DNA is TGTGCCACCAGCAGAGGTCGTAGCAATCAGCCCCAGCATTTT. Amino acid sequence: CATSRGRSNQPQHF. Supplemented by reference TRBV15 and TRBJ1-5, the full variable domain reads DAMVIQNPRYQVTQFGKPVTLSCSQTLNHNVMYWYQQKSSQAPKLLFHYYDKDFNNEADTPDNFQSRRPNTSFCFLDIRSPGLGDTAMYLCATSRGRSNQPQHFGDGTRLSIL.

This chain connects TRBV7-2 to TRBJ2-2; the D is unclear. The CDR3 has 13 residues. Germline CDR1 SGHTA, CDR2 FQGNSA. V was pared by 5 bases and J by 5 bases, with 9 bases between. Written as DNA, the CDR3 is TGTGCCAGCAGCCGCCCAGGAACCGGGGAGCTGTTTTTT. Translated: CASSRPGTGELFF.

V and J are TRBV9 and TRBJ2-7; D gene ambiguous. Trimming left V 7 bases short and J 9 bases short, with 14 bases between. Looked up from germline, CDR1 is SGDLS and CDR2 is YYNGEE. The CDR3 is 11 residues long. Here the CDR3 reads CASPTPGWQYV. The CDR3 coding sequence is TGTGCCAGCCCTACGCCTGGGTGGCAGTACGTC.

The V call is TRBV6-5, the J call TRBJ1-4, with a possible D match to TRBD1 (5 bases). The CDR3 sequence is 15 residues long. V lost 6 bases to trimming and J lost 5 bases, with 16 bases between them. Germline V gene data show CDR1 as MNHEY and CDR2 as SVGAGI. DNA of the CDR3: TGTGCCAGCAGCTACGGGACTGGGGGAAATGAAAAACTGTTTTTT. As protein: CASSYGTGGNEKLFF.

The chain couples TRBV19 to TRBJ1-6; possibly TRBD1 for D (6 bases). This CDR3 has 16 residues. The V end was cut by 4 bases, the J end by 2 bases, with 12 bases between. Germline CDR1 LNHDA, CDR2 SQIVND (reference sequence). CDR3: CASSTTGKTYNSPLHF. The CDR3 region has the DNA TGTGCCAGTAGTACTACAGGGAAAACCTATAATTCACCCCTCCACTTT.

This clone was seen a single time. The chain is built from TRBV7-8 and TRBJ1-2, with D perhaps TRBD1 (6 bases). Deletions cut 0 bases from V and 4 bases from J, with 9 bases between. This CDR3 has 14 residues. Germline assignment: CDR1 SGHVS and CDR2 FQNEAQ. The CDR3 spells CASSLAEGGYGYTF. The CDR3 region has the DNA TGTGCCAGCAGCTTAGCAGAGGGGGGCTATGGCTACACCTTC.

This rearrangement joins TRBV5-4 to TRBJ2-1; 15 nucleotides match TRBD2. V was pared by 0 bases and J by 5 bases, with 3 bases of the junction left unmatched. The germline V gene has CDR1 SGHNT and CDR2 YYREEE (reference sequence). The CDR3 runs to 17 residues. Here the CDR3 DNA reads TGTGCCAGCAGCTTGGGGGGACTAGCGGGAGGTAACAATGAGCAGTTCTTC. Its translation is CASSLGGLAGGNNEQFF.

The chain carries TRBV2 and TRBJ1-5; no clear D. Germline V lookup: CDR1 SNHLY, CDR2 FYNNEI. The V and J ends lost 7 bases and 0 bases respectively, with 13 bases between them. The CDR3 is 15 residues long. CDR3 loop: CASTGRTYSNQPQHF. For the CDR3, the DNA is TGTGCCAGCACCGGACGGACGTATAGCAATCAGCCCCAGCATTTT.

DNA for the CDR3: TGTGCCAGCAGCTTGGGACTAGCGGGAGTTGGCACAGATACGCAGTATTTT. Translating gives CASSLGLAGVGTDTQYF. This sequence joins TRBV11-3 and TRBJ2-3, with 14 positions matching TRBD2. The ends lost 3 bases at V and 1 base at J; junction bases unmatched: 3. Germline values: CDR1 SGHNT, CDR2 YENEEA. This CDR3 spans 17 amino acids.

The rearrangement uses TRBV5-4 and TRBJ2-1; 9 nucleotides line up with TRBD2. This CDR3 spans 17 amino acids. Germline values: CDR1 SGHNT, CDR2 YYREEE (reference sequence). J was trimmed by 4 bases and V by 2 bases; bases with no gene match: 10. In nucleotides, the CDR3 is TGTGCCAGCAGCTTAGGGGTAATAGCGGGAGCATACAATGAGCAGTTCTTC. It codes for CASSLGVIAGAYNEQFF. The complete variable domain, with remaining parts taken from reference TRBV5-4 and TRBJ2-1, reads ETGVTQSPTHLIKTRGQQVTLRCSSQSGHNTVSWYQQALGQGPQFIFQYYREEENGRGNFPPRFSGLQFPNYSSELNVNALELDDSALYLCASSLGVIAGAYNEQFFGPGTRLTVL.

CDR3: CASSQGDRAYEQYF. The DNA of the CDR3 is TGTGCCAGCAGTCAAGGGGACAGGGCATACGAGCAGTACTTC. The chain links TRBV11-2 to TRBJ2-7, with 9 bases aligning to TRBD1. J lost 4 bases, V lost 6 bases, and 7 bases had no gene match. The length of the CDR3 is 14 residues. The germline V gene encodes CDR1 SGHAT and CDR2 FQNNGV.

The J gene is TRBJ2-2, the V gene TRBV9; the D gene is possibly TRBD2 (7 bases). Germline V lookup: CDR1 SGDLS, CDR2 YYNGEE. Trimming removed 4 bases from V and 1 base from J, with 26 bases in between. The CDR3 extends over 20 amino acids. CDR3 amino acids: CASSYPGLGGTDRNTGELFF. Written as DNA, the CDR3 is TGTGCCAGCAGCTATCCAGGACTAGGGGGGACTGATAGGAACACCGGGGAGCTGTTTTTT. Complete variable domain (other parts from reference TRBV9 and TRBJ2-2): DSGVTQTPKHLITATGQRVTLRCSPRSGDLSVYWYQQSLDQGLQFLIQYYNGEERAKGNILERFSAQQFPDLHSELNLSSLELGDSALYFCASSYPGLGGTDRNTGELFFGEGSRLTVL.

The V gene is TRBV6-5, the J gene TRBJ1-5; D may be TRBD1 (5 bases). This CDR3 has 14 amino acids. Germline CDR1 reads MNHEY; CDR2 reads SVGAGI. The V gene lost 7 bases and the J gene lost 2 bases, with 12 bases spanning the gap. The CDR3, as DNA: TGTGCCAGCATGGGAGGGGTAGGCAATCAGCCCCAGCATTTT. Translated: CASMGGVGNQPQHF.

The rearrangement joins TRBV30 to TRBJ1-6; 10 bases fit TRBD1. Germline assignment: CDR1 GTSNPN and CDR2 SVGIG (reference sequence). V shed 2 bases and J 0 bases; nucleotides not matched to a gene: 7. This CDR3 is 18 amino acids long. The CDR3 DNA reads as TGTGCCTGGAGTCCCGGGACAGGGGTTTACTCCTATAATTCACCCCTCCACTTT. It yields the protein CAWSPGTGVYSYNSPLHF.

The chain links TRBV7-8 to TRBJ2-3; the D gene is possibly TRBD2 (6 bases). V dropped 0 bases and J dropped 0 bases, with 7 bases sitting between them. This CDR3 comprises 15 residues. The V gene's germline CDR1 is SGHVS and CDR2 FQNEAQ. The CDR3 spells CASSLASGSTDTQYF. The CDR3 DNA is TGTGCCAGCAGCTTAGCTAGCGGTAGCACAGATACGCAGTATTTT.

CDR3 in DNA: TGTGCCAGCAGTGAACAAGGGATCCACGAGCAGTACTTC. Residues: CASSEQGIHEQYF. V usage is TRBV2 and J usage is TRBJ2-7; D is undetermined. The CDR3 has 13 residues. Germline lookup yields CDR1 SNHLY and CDR2 FYNNEI. Trimming cost V 2 bases and J 5 bases, with 10 bases left between them.

The V gene is TRBV19, the J gene TRBJ1-5, with D perhaps TRBD1 (6 bases). Between the trimmed V and J ends, which lost 5 bases and 1 base, there was a span of 12 bases. The CDR3 length is 15 residues. Germline CDR1 and CDR2: LNHDA and SQIVND (reference sequence). CDR3 protein: CASSLQGISNQPQHF. The CDR3 region has the DNA TGTGCCAGTAGTCTACAGGGTATCAGCAATCAGCCCCAGCATTTT.

This clone occurred a few times. This chain links TRBV18 with TRBJ2-7; 8 nucleotides line up with TRBD1. The J segment lost 9 bases and the V segment lost 5 bases, leaving 9 bases of the junction unmatched. Germline lookup yields CDR1 KGHSH and CDR2 LQKENI. This CDR3 region has 13 residues. The CDR3 region is CASSRGDRGLQYF. DNA for the CDR3: TGTGCCAGCTCAAGAGGAGACAGGGGACTGCAGTACTTC.

This clone was picked up a small number of times. The DNA for the CDR3 is TGTGCCATCACCATGGGGACTCTAGGCACCGGGGAGCTGTTTTTT. Protein sequence: CAITMGTLGTGELFF. The J gene is TRBJ2-2, the V gene TRBV10-3, with D perhaps matching TRBD2 (6 bases). Deletions cut 7 bases from V and 4 bases from J, with 16 bases between. The CDR3 runs to 15 residues. The V gene's germline CDR1 is ENHRY and CDR2 SYGVKD.

The chain recombines TRBV18 with TRBJ2-1; TRBD2 aligns across 9 bases. The length of the CDR3 is 18 residues. The V gene end was trimmed by 1 base and the J gene end by 7 bases; junction bases not matched to a gene: 14. Germline lookup yields CDR1 KGHSH and CDR2 LQKENI. The CDR3 coding sequence is TGTGCCAGCTCACCACAGGACGGTGGCGGGAGGGCCAGTAATGAGCAGTTCTTC. Its translation: CASSPQDGGGRASNEQFF.

This clone was recorded once. J is TRBJ1-1 and V is TRBV9; 8 positions match TRBD1. The CDR3 covers 14 residues. Germline V lookup: CDR1 SGDLS, CDR2 YYNGEE. With V trimmed by 4 bases and J by 4 bases, 6 bases remained unmatched. The CDR3 here is CASSSSGGITEAFF. The CDR3 DNA sequence: TGTGCCAGCAGCTCCTCAGGGGGCATCACTGAAGCTTTCTTT.